One and the same sample provided the 5 T cell receptor beta chains below, sequenced in a study of cytomegalovirus exposure and HLA in healthy donors. Both 60 Vbeta primers and 13 Jbeta primers went into the PCR. Method: immunoSEQ multiplex PCR; TCRdb's copy keeps in-frame clones and lacks some. The sample gives 130,000 or so clones, around 77% of which show up once; approximately 6.3% is in the top ten. The source material was PBMCs. These receptors were collected from a man younger than 35 in good health and CMV-seropositive.

The J gene is TRBJ1-4, the V gene TRBV5-1; 10 bases are a match to TRBD1. Germline V lookup: CDR1 SGHRS, CDR2 YFSETQ. Losses at the gene ends were 4 bases for V and 0 bases for J; bases not matched to a gene: 6. This CDR3 comprises 17 residues. CDR3 coding DNA: TGCGCCAGCAGCCGGGGACAGGGGCTCTCAACTAATGAAAAACTGTTTTTT. This sequence encodes CASSRGQGLSTNEKLFF.

The rearrangement joins TRBV28 to TRBJ2-3; tentative D call: TRBD2 (6 bases). CDR1 MDHEN and CDR2 SYDVKM come from the germline V gene. V gave up 5 bases and J gave up 0 bases, with 12 bases separating them. The CDR3 runs 15 residues. In DNA form, the CDR3 reads TGTGCCAGCAGTCCCCGGGACTCGAGCACAGATACGCAGTATTTT. It translates to CASSPRDSSTDTQYF.

The V gene is TRBV28, the J gene TRBJ1-1; tentative D call: TRBD1 (6 bases). Germline V CDR1 and CDR2: MDHEN, SYDVKM. The V end lost 3 bases, the J end lost 1 base, and 9 bases lay between the germline ends. This CDR3 spans 14 amino acids. The CDR3 loop is CASSFLRGNTEAFF. The CDR3 DNA reads TGTGCCAGCAGTTTTCTCAGGGGGAACACTGAAGCTTTCTTT.

This clone was detected a few times. V and J are TRBV7-8 and TRBJ1-2; D remains unclear. This CDR3 spans 16 amino acids. Germline V gene lookup returns CDR1 SGHVS and CDR2 FQNEAQ. V gave up 5 bases and J gave up 0 bases, with 16 bases separating them. The CDR3 sequence: CASSTGPRLSNYGYTF. The CDR3 DNA is TGTGCCAGCAGCACCGGGCCTCGACTATCTAACTATGGCTACACCTTC. Full variable domain (missing parts from reference TRBV7-8 and TRBJ1-2): GAGVSQSPRYKVAKRGQDVALRCDPISGHVSLFWYQQALGQGPEFLTYFQNEAQLDKSGLPSDRFFAERPEGSVSTLKIQRTQQEDSAVYLCASSTGPRLSNYGYTFGSGTRLTVV.

This chain connects TRBV6-1 to TRBJ2-3; 11 nucleotides align to TRBD2. With V trimmed by 6 bases and J by 2 bases, 4 bases remained unmatched. CDR1 and CDR2 (germline): MNHNS, SASEGT. The CDR3 length is 15 residues. CDR3: CASRTSGSFTDTQYF. In nucleotides, the CDR3 is TGTGCCAGCAGAACTAGCGGGAGTTTCACAGATACGCAGTATTTT.